The sequence of this TCR beta chain was determined in a study of early stage breast cancer tumors. At the level of the study: Approximately 10-fold was the mean read coverage per sample. Findings and limits, study-wide: Unsorted bulk genomic DNA sequencing lacked pairing and functional marker data. Compared with adjacent normal breast, tumors showed 2 to 2.5-fold denser, more clonal T cells.

Germline values: CDR1 LNHDA, CDR2 SQIVND (reference sequence). This CDR3 is 17 amino acids long. V dropped 6 bases and J dropped 3; count of bases not matched to a gene: 14. Data came from immunoSEQ multiplex PCR; TCRdb stores just in-frame clones and leaves some out. The repertoire holds 44,000 or so clones, with about 80% as singletons. A remark on this clone: Its matching antigen is unknown.

This chain uses TRBV19 with TRBJ1-5; 7 bases are shared with TRBD1. The material sequenced was blood. The receptor's source is a person in their fifties or sixties with breast cancer. CDR3 DNA: TGTGCCAGTAGCTACGTGAACCTCGACAGGGTCAATCAGCCCCAGCATTTT. Translated, it gives CASSYVNLDRVNQPQHF.